The TCR beta chain under discussion was sequenced for a study of B cell selection in AIRE deficiency. Study results and limitations: Patient Tconv cells held roughly 31% of Treg sequences shared by healthy donors.

Libraries were prepared by immunoSEQ multiplex PCR; TCRdb keeps only in-frame clonotypes and omits some of them. The data hold around 20,000 clones, with more than 85% observed a single time. Concerning this clone itself: Its antigen is not known.

J lost 0 bases, V lost 5 bases, and 9 bases had no gene match. Germline V gives CDR1 LNHDA, CDR2 SQIVND (reference sequence). This CDR3 has 18 residues. Sorted regulatory T cells were CD4-positive, CD25-high and CD127-low or negative. The sample was CD4+CD25+ Tregs sorted from PBMCs. The sequence was obtained from a human donor in good health. This sequence joins TRBV19 and TRBJ2-6; 8 bases agree with TRBD1. CDR3 protein: CASSPRAGGYSGANVLTF. The CDR3 DNA is TGTGCCAGTAGTCCCCGGGCAGGGGGCTACTCTGGGGCCAACGTCCTGACTTTC.